This T cell receptor beta chain was recorded in a study of T cell responses to AZD1222 COVID-19 vaccine. Turning to this clone: The antigen remains unidentified.

Germline V CDR1 and CDR2: SEHNR, FQNEAQ (reference sequence). Trimming removed 4 bases at V and 4 bases at J, with 13 bases between. There are 14 residues in the CDR3. Study-wide findings and caveats: The repertoires were collected only after the peak T cell response. Spike was spanned by vaccine-associated CD4 TCRs, which were dominant at 160-218 and 743-854. An increase in Spike-specific TCR breadth and depth was observed after two AZD1222 doses. Among the donors, most were white British and more were female, and clonal diversity was possibly underestimated.

TCRdb keeps only in-frame clones here, not all; method: immunoSEQ multiplex PCR. This table holds some 200,000 clones, approximately 90% found once. The clonotype originates from an adult who received the AZD1222 COVID-19 vaccine. The sample was peripheral blood, taken 28 days after the second AZD1222 dose. The rearrangement uses TRBV7-9 and TRBJ1-1; D is perhaps TRBD1 (5 bases). The CDR3 bases are TGTGCCAGCAGCTCATTAGGCAGGGTCACTGAAGCTTTCTTT. This gives the protein CASSSLGRVTEAFF.